The clone carrying this T cell receptor (beta chain) was counted only a few times. Its antigen is as yet unknown. TCRdb re-called the reads with MiXCR, one entry per CDR3 protein. This sample yields just over 450,000 distinct CDR3 sequences, of which under 45% are seen a single time; around 45% belongs to the top ten. The V end lost 6 bases, the J end lost 5 bases, and 18 bases lay between the germline ends. Germline CDR1 is SGHVS and CDR2 is FQNEAQ. The CDR3 contains 15 residues. The sample is drawn from a study of T cell repertoires in cytomegalovirus infection. Background on the study: Public TCR beta signatures marked donors with CMV infection and the matching HLA.

This sequence originates from a human donor in good health (CMV status not recorded). Some clones in this sample may be carry-over from other donors' samples. The rearrangement uses TRBV7-8 and TRBJ2-3; either TRBD1 or TRBD2 may fit D (5 bases each). Sequencing was performed on cultured PBMCs, taken from culture after CMV antigen stimulation. CDR3 residues: CASSPIRGTEDTQYF. The CDR3 DNA is TGTGCCAGCAGTCCTATCCGGGGCACAGAAGATACGCAGTATTTT.